Included here is one T cell receptor (beta chain) sequence, with context. Antigen specificity is unknown. The record originates from a study of blood T cells in healthy people across ages. Study-wide results and caveats: The fall in TCR beta diversity per million T cells was roughly linear with age.

The CDR3 spans 17 residues. Germline assignment: CDR1 KGHDR and CDR2 SFDVKD. V was cut by 3 bases and J by 4 bases, with 19 bases left in between. A J-beta primer mix and a sample-barcoded 5' primer were used in a second PCR of about 7 to 12 cycles. TCRdb re-called the 5' RACE reads with MiXCR, one entry per CDR3 protein. The sample shows some 900,000 distinct CDR3 sequences, about 48% of them seen only once. The sequenced material came from blood. V is TRBV24-1 and J is TRBJ2-3, with a tentative D call TRBD1 (5 bases). The source is a man aged 25-45 years in good health. CDR3 DNA: TGTGCCACCAGTGATCTAACTGGGGCCGCAAAGGCAGATACGCAGTATTTT. Translating gives CATSDLTGAAKADTQYF.